This T cell receptor (beta chain) was recovered during a study of tumor-infiltrating lymphocytes in primary liver carcinoma (dated by TCRdb to about 2017). Regarding the complete study: The five patients, three men and two women aged 30 to 69 years, had hepatocellular carcinoma (four) or combined HCC and intrahepatic cholangiocarcinoma (one). Samples yielded roughly 3.65 to 7.5 million productive TCRbeta reads; read depth did not differ significantly between tissue types. The five patients had tumors staged T1-T3 N0M0, with maximum diameters ranging from roughly 4 to 10 cm. TCRbeta repertoire sequencing, expression microarrays and whole-exome sequencing were combined in the study across five regions of each liver tumor, with adjacent normal tissue and blood also included. Reproducibility between technical replicate repertoires was high, with correlation coefficients above 0.98 and mean shared-clone rates roughly 0.87. To link TCRbeta repertoire diversity with the local molecular phenotype, the 25 tumor region samples were profiled using Agilent mRNA microarrays. A total of 35 specimens from 5 patients went through TCRbeta repertoire sequencing, namely 25 tumor regions, 5 adjacent noncancerous liver tissues and 5 peripheral blood samples.

Remarks on this clonotype: Its antigen remains unidentified. Base qualities are not provided; no much larger clone lies one nucleotide away.

The CDR3 runs 11 residues from the cysteine to the phenylalanine. Only CDR3 DNA is held: 33 bases, read in frame from base 1. Without any cell sorting, total RNA and DNA were extracted together from about 19-30 mg of bulk tissue using the AllPrep DNA/RNA mini kit. Four or five patients with histopathologically diagnosed primary liver carcinoma underwent surgical resection in China between late 2015 and March 2016. At the time of sampling, the patients had chronic HBV infection and had not received any treatment. Each tumor was sampled at five spatially separated regions: the superior, inferior, left-lateral and right-lateral poles and the tumor centre. According to histology, viable tumor cells made up more than 85% of every tumor sample. Each fresh piece of tumor and adjacent tissue was cut in two, with one half stored in RNAlater at -80 degrees C and the other half sent for histology. The paper's findings and limits, for the study overall: Only a few patients were included in the study, and the authors note that the findings should be validated in a larger study. Since the samples were bulk and unsorted, there was no way to compare CD4+ and CD8+ T cell repertoires. Only roughly 8-24% of top clones appeared in all five regions of a tumor, which suggests that tumor-infiltrating T cells are spatially heterogeneous. Compared with blood, tumors had a significantly larger share of the repertoire taken up by the top 250 clones (p = 0.039). Repertoire overlap was found to be higher between tumor regions (mean roughly 36%) than between tumor-adjacent (approximately 17%) or tumor-blood (around 15%) pairs, consistent with antigen-driven expansion. Only the TCR beta chain was sequenced, which likely underestimates true repertoire diversity because unpaired alpha chains were not captured.

Starting from 450 to 500 ng total RNA, TCRbeta-specific cDNA was produced by reverse transcription with a constant-region primer and ProtoScript II reverse transcriptase. Construction of the TCRbeta libraries relied on three nested rounds of multiplex PCR, following a slightly modified ARM-PCR procedure. Multiplex TRBV1-TRBV30 forward primers and a Cbeta reverse primer were used in the first two PCR rounds, each of which was run for about 10 cycles. Sample barcodes and Illumina adapters were added in a final 25-cycle PCR with Deep VentR polymerase. Amplicons of 200-500 bp were gel-purified with a QIAquick gel extraction kit before sequencing. An Illumina HiSeq 2500 was used to sequence the TCRbeta amplicons with 250-bp paired-end reads. Per the source publication's procedure: Trimmomatic v0.33 was used to quality-trim the reads, and FLASH v1.2.11 was used to merge paired reads so that full CDR3 sequences could be recovered. V, D and J germline segments were assigned to the rearranged TCRbeta sequences by MiGEC v1.2.1b. Clonotype statistics, along with Shannon-Wiener diversity indices, were calculated using VDJtools v1.0.0. To reduce sampling bias, subsequent analyses other than the diversity analysis used only the 250 most abundant clonotypes in each sample. The public reads were quality trimmed at Q25 with fastp and then assembled into clones with MiXCR by TCRdb, keeping productive beta chains. Each CDR3 protein gets just one entry, which takes the most common genes and DNA from the rows behind it. The V and J calls, along with clone size, are taken from TCRdb and not from the paper's own processing. The sample includes roughly 120,000 distinct CDR3 sequences, with under 65% observed a single time. The top ten clonotypes cover less than 10% of the sample.

The material sequenced was liver tumor tissue from sampling region 3. According to the study, the label for this sample's cell subset or site signals: tumor region T3, left-lateral pole. This TCR came from a woman in her sixties with primary liver carcinoma and hepatitis B virus infection. The V and J genes are TRBV21-1 and TRBJ1-3. TRBV21-1 is an annotated pseudogene. The sequence in DNA is TGTGCCAGCAGCACTGGAAACACCATATATTTT. It translates as CASSTGNTIYF.